This TCR beta chain was recorded in a study of PD-L1 blockade in urothelial cancer. The wider study: The patients first took atezolizumab in the mid-2010s, receiving 1,200 mg intravenously every 3 weeks. Counts from blood samples showed a median of 141,255 T cells. Study-wide findings and caveats: Tumor-associated clones in the blood of durable-benefit patients grew more at 3 weeks.

V gave up 2 bases and J gave up 7 bases, with 16 bases separating them. The CDR3 sequence is 15 residues long. Germline V gene data show CDR1 as SGHNT and CDR2 as YYREEE (reference sequence). In regard to this clone: The antigen remains unidentified.

Here immunoSEQ multiplex PCR was the method, and the copy in TCRdb shows in-frame clones only, minus some. The sample lists about 52,000 clones; about 72% were seen once. The receptor was isolated from a man between 65 and 85 years old with urothelial cancer. The chain is built from TRBV5-4 and TRBJ2-1; the D is unclear. The sample in question was PBMCs, obtained around atezolizumab (anti-PD-L1) treatment. CDR3 coding DNA: TGTGCCAGCAGCTTAGCTGGAAGACTGCAGAATGAGCAGTTCTTC. It codes for CASSLAGRLQNEQFF.